Presented here are 21 T cell receptor beta chains from one specimen sequenced in a study of cytomegalovirus exposure and HLA in healthy donors. PCR was performed using 60 Vbeta and 13 Jbeta primers. Sequenced by immunoSEQ multiplex PCR; TCRdb stores in-frame clones only, minus some. The sample records tens of thousands of clones, roughly 80% being singletons. The specimen was PBMCs. These TCRs come from a human donor in good health.

The chain combines TRBV6-5 with TRBJ2-7; 9 bases are shared with TRBD2. The CDR3 loop spans 13 amino acids. Germline V CDR1 and CDR2: MNHEY, SVGAGI. V shed 8 bases and J 3 bases; nucleotides not matched to a gene: 5. CDR3 DNA: TGTGCCAGCGTAAGCGGGAGGAGCTACGAGCAGTACTTC. It encodes CASVSGRSYEQYF.

The chain joins TRBV5-1 to TRBJ1-2; TRBD1 matches 8 bases. Trimming removed 0 bases from V and 4 bases from J; junction bases left unmatched: 2. CDR1 and CDR2 from the germline V gene are SGHRS and YFSETQ. The CDR3 contains 14 residues. For the CDR3, the DNA is TGCGCCAGCAGCTTGGACGGACAGGGCTATGGCTACACCTTC. This translates into CASSLDGQGYGYTF.

The chain employs TRBV11-2 and TRBJ1-5, with D possibly being TRBD1 (6 bases). CDR3 length: 15 residues. Germline V gene sequence: CDR1 SGHAT, CDR2 FQNNGV. V was trimmed by 1 base and J by 1 base, leaving 8 bases between them. CDR3 sequence: CASSLAGGSNQPQHF. Written as DNA, the CDR3 is TGTGCCAGCAGCTTAGCTGGGGGCAGCAATCAGCCCCAGCATTTT.

With respect to this clone: This same CDR3 is encoded by further DNA sequences in the sample. J is TRBJ2-7 and V is TRBV7-2; tentative D call: TRBD1 (5 bases). The CDR3 is 12 residues long. V lost 3 bases, J lost 4 bases, and 7 bases lay in between. The V gene's germline CDR1 is SGHTA and CDR2 FQGNSA. The CDR3 DNA follows: TGTGCCAGCAGCTTTTCAGGGTACGAGCAGTACTTC. Translating it yields CASSFSGYEQYF.

This clone was found a few times. V and J are TRBV28 and TRBJ2-1; 8 bases align to TRBD1. Germline CDR1 MDHEN, CDR2 SYDVKM. There are 17 residues in the CDR3. Losses at the gene ends were 7 bases for V and 4 bases for J; bases not matched to a gene: 15. The CDR3 region is CASISQDRAPLYNEQFF. CDR3 bases: TGTGCCAGCATCAGCCAGGACAGGGCACCCCTTTACAATGAGCAGTTCTTC.

This rearrangement joins TRBV30 to TRBJ2-5; 8 positions match TRBD2. CDR1 GTSNPN and CDR2 SVGIG come from the germline V gene (reference sequence). Germline trimming cut 8 bases from V and 5 bases from J; bases unmatched to any gene: 10. This CDR3 region has 13 residues. The DNA for the CDR3 is TGTGCCGGACGGGGGGGCCTCGCGGAGACCCAGTACTTC. Its protein product is CAGRGGLAETQYF.

The genes are TRBV7-2 and TRBJ2-7; D gene uncertain. V shed 5 bases and J shed 2 bases, with 13 bases lying between them. Germline V gene lookup returns CDR1 SGHTA and CDR2 FQGNSA. The CDR3 runs to 14 residues. The CDR3 region has the DNA TGTGCCAGCAGCCCCTCGCGTTTGACCTACGAGCAGTACTTC. It specifies CASSPSRLTYEQYF.

The chain has TRBV9 and TRBJ1-1; TRBD1 matches 8 bases. V lost 3 bases, J lost 4 bases, and 2 bases stayed unmatched. From germline, CDR1 is SGDLS and CDR2 YYNGEE. This CDR3 has 13 amino acids. As DNA, the CDR3 is TGTGCCAGCAGCGGGACAGGGATCACTGAAGCTTTCTTT. Its translation is CASSGTGITEAFF. Drawing the rest from reference TRBV9 and TRBJ1-1, the complete variable domain is DSGVTQTPKHLITATGQRVTLRCSPRSGDLSVYWYQQSLDQGLQFLIQYYNGEERAKGNILERFSAQQFPDLHSELNLSSLELGDSALYFCASSGTGITEAFFGQGTRLTVV.

This clone was counted a single time. The chain employs TRBV5-4 and TRBJ1-3; possibly TRBD1 for D (5 bases). Trimming shortened V by 1 base and J by 2 bases, and 7 bases separated the two germline ends. The germline V gene encodes CDR1 SGHNT and CDR2 YYREEE (reference sequence). The CDR3 has 14 amino acids. Written as DNA, the CDR3 is TGTGCCAGCAGCTTGAGGGGCCCTGGAAACACCATATATTTT. Protein sequence: CASSLRGPGNTIYF.

The chain employs TRBV4-3 and TRBJ2-3; D is perhaps TRBD2 (6 bases). CDR1 and CDR2 (germline): LGHNA, YSLEER. V lost 0 bases and J 3 bases, leaving 13 bases between the germline ends. This CDR3 is 16 amino acids long. The CDR3 bases are TGCGCCAGCAGCCAAGACCCGCGGGGCGGGACAGATACGCAGTATTTT. Its protein is CASSQDPRGGTDTQYF.

The rearrangement links TRBV19 to TRBJ1-5, with D maybe TRBD1 (5 bases). Germline V gene lookup returns CDR1 LNHDA and CDR2 SQIVND (reference sequence). The germline V and J ends were trimmed by 7 bases and 7 bases, with 14 bases remaining between them. CDR3 length: 13 residues. CDR3 residues: CASTLGGLQPQHF. CDR3 DNA sequence: TGTGCCAGTACCCTGGGGGGGTTGCAGCCCCAGCATTTT.

V usage is TRBV4-2 and J usage is TRBJ1-1; D is ambiguous. CDR1 and CDR2 (germline): LGHNA, YNFKEQ. The ends were cut back, 0 bases at V and 6 bases at J, with 8 bases in the middle. There are 13 residues in the CDR3. DNA for the CDR3: TGTGCCAGCAGCCAAGATGGAGGAGCTGAAGCTTTCTTT. It yields the protein CASSQDGGAEAFF.

The rearrangement uses TRBV27 and TRBJ2-3; 10 bases agree with TRBD1. The CDR3 has 15 amino acids. The V gene's germline CDR1 is MNHEY and CDR2 SMNVEV (reference sequence). The V gene end was trimmed by 6 bases and the J gene end by 5 bases; junction bases not matched to a gene: 8. The CDR3 DNA reads TGTGCCAGCAGCAAGGACAGGGGGATGGGAGATACGCAGTATTTT. Protein sequence: CASSKDRGMGDTQYF.

The chain is built from TRBV27 and TRBJ2-1; 11 positions agree with TRBD2. V lost 4 bases to trimming and J lost 5 bases; unmatched junction nucleotides: 4. The CDR3 contains 15 residues. CDR1 and CDR2 (germline): MNHEY, SMNVEV (reference sequence). DNA of the CDR3: TGTGCCAGCAGTTATTTGACTAGCGGGGACAATGAGCAGTTCTTC. Translation gives CASSYLTSGDNEQFF.

The chain has TRBV14 and TRBJ2-3; 10 bases fit TRBD2. The CDR3 is 16 residues long. V shed 2 bases and J 6 bases; nucleotides not matched to a gene: 8. Germline V lookup: CDR1 SGHDN, CDR2 FVKESK. The CDR3 here is CASSQPSGRAFDTQYF. DNA of the CDR3: TGTGCCAGCAGCCAACCCAGCGGGAGGGCCTTTGATACGCAGTATTTT.

This chain joins TRBV7-2 and TRBJ2-7; 9 bases align to TRBD1. CDR1 and CDR2 (germline): SGHTA, FQGNSA. The CDR3 runs 15 residues. Germline trimming cut 5 bases from V and 6 bases from J; bases unmatched to any gene: 11. The CDR3 protein is CASSAPGTGLSEQYF. Written as DNA, the CDR3 is TGTGCCAGCAGCGCTCCCGGGACAGGGTTGTCCGAGCAGTACTTC. The full variable domain, its missing parts supplied by reference TRBV7-2 and TRBJ2-7, is GAGVSQSPSNKVTEKGKDVELRCDPISGHTALYWYRQSLGQGLEFLIYFQGNSAPDKSGLPSDRFSAERTGGSVSTLTIQRTQQEDSAVYLCASSAPGTGLSEQYFGPGTRLTVT.

The gene calls are TRBV7-2 and TRBJ2-5; no clear D. The germline gives CDR1 SGHTA, CDR2 FQGNSA. Trimming left V 2 bases short and J 0 bases short, with 7 bases between. This CDR3 has 14 amino acids. The CDR3 DNA reads as TGTGCCAGCAGCTTAACGGTCAACCAAGAGACCCAGTACTTC. Residues: CASSLTVNQETQYF.

This sequence joins TRBV5-6 and TRBJ1-4; D possibly corresponds to TRBD1 (6 bases). Germline CDR1 and CDR2: SGHDT and YYEEEE. The V end lost 4 bases, the J end lost 3 bases, and 13 bases lay between the germline ends. The CDR3 covers 15 residues. The CDR3, as DNA: TGTGCCAGCAGCCACAGGGTGTCGGCTAATGAAAAACTGTTTTTT. It encodes CASSHRVSANEKLFF.

This clone was detected a few times. The V call is TRBV13, the J call TRBJ2-5; tentatively, D is TRBD1 (5 bases). Germline-derived CDR1 and CDR2 are PRHDT and FYEKMQ (reference sequence). V was pared by 5 bases and J by 4 bases, with 20 bases between. The CDR3 runs 16 residues. In nucleotides, the CDR3 is TGTGCCAGCAGCGGCCCCGGACACGACAAGGGAGAGACCCAGTACTTC. Translation gives CASSGPGHDKGETQYF.

The chain recombines TRBV4-1 with TRBJ2-1; D is ambiguous. The V and J ends lost 0 bases and 2 bases respectively, with 5 bases between them. CDR1 and CDR2 from the germline V gene are MGHRA and YSYEKL. This CDR3 contains 14 residues. The CDR3 is CASSQEDTYNEQFF. The CDR3, as DNA: TGCGCCAGCAGCCAAGAAGACACCTACAATGAGCAGTTCTTC.

Only a few counts were recorded for this clone. The chain has TRBV5-4 and TRBJ2-2; D unresolved. The CDR3 is 13 amino acids. Germline assignment: CDR1 SGHNT and CDR2 YYREEE (reference sequence). V lost 0 bases to trimming and J lost 5 bases, with 5 bases between them. CDR3 DNA sequence: TGTGCCAGCAGCTTGGTCAGAACCGGGGAGCTGTTTTTT. Amino acid sequence: CASSLVRTGELFF.